This T cell receptor beta chain originates from a study of vaccination effects on CD4 cells after COVID-19. Only in-frame clones appear in the TCRdb table, and some are missing; sequencing was by immunoSEQ multiplex PCR. The data show around 11,000 clones, with around 70% seen just once and roughly 24% held by the top ten. Germline CDR1 and CDR2: SQVTM and ANQGSEA. The CDR3 is made up of 14 amino acids. The germline V and J ends were trimmed by 7 bases and 0 bases, with 15 bases remaining between them. Findings and limits, study-wide: Clones from infection and from vaccination both contracted markedly late after vaccination.

Ahead of sequencing, the ViraFEST assay grew antigen-specific CD4+ T cells using viral peptide pools. Culture lasted roughly 9 days before CD4+ T cell isolation. The count of this clone is one. Antigen unknown. The genes are TRBV29-1 and TRBJ1-2, with TRBD1 as a possible D gene (6 bases). Specimen: CD4+ T cells from PBMCs cultured with HCoV-229E spike peptides, collected before COVID-19 vaccination. The sequence was collected from a human donor who received a COVID-19 vaccine. The CDR3 DNA follows: TGCAGCGCGGGGTCGGGGGGCGCTAACTATGGCTACACCTTC. The encoded protein is CSAGSGGANYGYTF.